A single sample gave rise to the 20 T cell receptor beta chains below, sequenced in a study of blood T cell repertoires in COVID-19. The data were produced by immunoSEQ multiplex PCR, yet TCRdb's version contains in-frame clones alone and is incomplete. The sample has some 68,000 clones, less than 95% seen once. Specimen: peripheral blood. The receptors stem from a man in his fifties or sixties with COVID-19, enrolled during active disease.

This clone was counted once. V and J are TRBV7-9 and TRBJ2-7; possible D gene TRBD1, 6 bases. This CDR3 has 12 residues. The germline CDR1 and CDR2 sequences are SEHNR and FQNEAQ (reference sequence). The V and J ends lost 5 bases and 4 bases respectively, with 9 bases between them. Here the CDR3 reads CASSPTGYEQYF. CDR3 nucleotides: TGTGCCAGCAGCCCTACAGGGTACGAGCAGTACTTC.

The chain joins TRBV19 to TRBJ1-6, with TRBD1 matching 9 bases. CDR1 and CDR2 from the germline V gene are LNHDA and SQIVND (reference sequence). V trimming: 7 bases; J trimming: 11 bases; junction bases outside the gene matches: 12. The CDR3 sequence is 15 residues long. This CDR3 reads CASKAGTGSGPPLHF. The CDR3 DNA follows: TGTGCCAGTAAAGCCGGGACAGGGTCGGGTCCACCCCTCCACTTT. Complete variable domain (other parts from reference TRBV19 and TRBJ1-6): DGGITQSPKYLFRKEGQNVTLSCEQNLNHDAMYWYRQDPGQGLRLIYYSQIVNDFQKGDIAEGYSVSREKKESFPLTVTSAQKNPTAFYLCASKAGTGSGPPLHFGNGTRLTVT.

A few counts support this clone. The chain couples TRBV6-5 to TRBJ2-3; D is uncertain. CDR3 length equals 14 residues. Germline loops: CDR1 MNHEY, CDR2 SVGAGI. The V gene lost 6 bases and the J gene lost 5 bases, with 15 bases spanning the gap. CDR3 bases: TGTGCCAGCAGGCGGCGGTCTCCCGAAGATACGCAGTATTTT. Its protein product is CASRRRSPEDTQYF.

V and J are TRBV7-8 and TRBJ1-5; D is perhaps TRBD1 (6 bases). The CDR3 loop spans 14 amino acids. The V end was cut by 5 bases, the J end by 3 bases, with 11 bases between. The germline V gene encodes CDR1 SGHVS and CDR2 FQNEAQ. For the CDR3, the DNA is TGTGCCAGCAGCCCTTACAGGGACAATCAGCCCCAGCATTTT. This codes for CASSPYRDNQPQHF.

The DNA for the CDR3 is TGCAGCGTTGAAGGGACTAGCGGGAGCACAGATACGCAGTATTTT. Its protein product is CSVEGTSGSTDTQYF. The chain is built from TRBV29-1 and TRBJ2-3; 11 bases fit TRBD2. V lost 1 base and J lost 0; bases outside the gene matches: 0. The CDR3 consists of 15 residues. In germline, CDR1 is SQVTM, CDR2 ANQGSEA.

The chain joins TRBV3-1 (or the pseudogene TRBV3-2) to TRBJ1-2; unclear D gene. This CDR3 spans 14 amino acids. Germline CDR1 and CDR2: LGHDT and YNNKEL (reference sequence). Trimming removed 2 bases from V and 4 bases from J, with 11 bases in between. The CDR3, as DNA: TGTGCCAGCAGCCAAATGGGCTTCGGCTATGGCTACACCTTC. Its protein is CASSQMGFGYGYTF.

The chain employs TRBV28 and TRBJ2-7; TRBD1 is a possible D gene (6 bases). The CDR3 totals 17 residues. Germline V gives CDR1 MDHEN, CDR2 SYDVKM. V lost 5 bases and J lost 1, with 21 bases in between. The CDR3 nucleotides read TGTGCCAGCAGTCTCCAGAGAAACAGGGTATATTCCTACGAGCAGTACTTC. Translated, it gives CASSLQRNRVYSYEQYF.

V is TRBV6-5 and J is TRBJ1-6; D remains unclear. The CDR3 extends over 14 amino acids. Per the germline V gene, CDR1 is MNHEY and CDR2 is SVGAGI. Trimming pared 2 bases from V and 8 bases from J, leaving 10 bases between. In DNA form, the CDR3 reads TGTGCCAGCAGTTACAGCGGCCTTGATTCACCCCTCCACTTT. Its protein is CASSYSGLDSPLHF.

The CDR3 protein is CASSSTRVVSRGYTF. CDR3 in DNA: TGTGCCAGCAGTTCCACACGGGTAGTATCGCGTGGCTACACCTTC. This chain uses TRBV28 with TRBJ1-2; D gene uncertain. V gave up 4 bases and J gave up 7 bases, with 19 bases separating them. The CDR3 spans 15 residues. Per germline, CDR1 MDHEN and CDR2 SYDVKM.

This sequence joins TRBV6-5 and TRBJ1-6; a possible D gene is TRBD1 (6 bases). This CDR3 is built from 14 residues. Germline CDR1 is MNHEY and CDR2 is SVGAGI. Trimming took 8 bases from V and 7 from J, leaving 15 bases between them. CDR3 sequence (DNA): TGTGCCAGCGAAGAGTACAGGGAGAATTCACCCCTCCACTTT. Amino acids: CASEEYRENSPLHF.

This chain uses TRBV24-1 with TRBJ2-1; 7 bases agree with TRBD2. The CDR3 runs to 12 residues. CDR1 and CDR2 from the germline V gene are KGHDR and SFDVKD. The V and J ends lost 4 bases and 13 bases, in that order; junction bases with no gene match: 6. As DNA, the CDR3 is TGTGCCACCAGTGAGAGGGACTACTCACAGTTCTTC. This sequence encodes CATSERDYSQFF.

The V gene is TRBV28, the J gene TRBJ2-7, with D tentatively TRBD1 (5 bases). In germline, CDR1 is MDHEN, CDR2 SYDVKM. The CDR3 contains 15 residues. The V end lost 4 bases, the J end lost 0 bases, and 13 bases lay between the germline ends. CDR3 protein: CASSSQASPSYEQYF. The CDR3 nucleotides are TGTGCCAGCAGTTCACAGGCGTCTCCCTCCTACGAGCAGTACTTC.

This clone was detected once. V is TRBV4-1 and J is TRBJ2-1, with 9 bases fitting TRBD2. The V gene end was trimmed by 3 bases and the J gene end by 5 bases; junction bases not matched to a gene: 17. The CDR3 totals 19 residues. Germline V gene data show CDR1 as MGHRA and CDR2 as YSYEKL. The CDR3 loop is CASSHASSHYSGRHNEQFF. As DNA, the CDR3 is TGCGCCAGCAGCCACGCATCCTCGCACTATAGCGGGAGACACAATGAGCAGTTCTTC.

This chain links TRBV11-3 with TRBJ1-5; TRBD1 might be the D (5 bases). Trimming removed 1 base at V and 1 base at J, with 17 bases between. CDR1 and CDR2 (germline): SGHNT, YENEEA. The CDR3 sequence is 18 residues long. This CDR3 is CASSLVPPGRVSNQPQHF. CDR3 coding DNA: TGTGCCAGCAGCTTAGTCCCCCCTGGCAGGGTCAGCAATCAGCCCCAGCATTTT.

The V and J genes are TRBV28 and TRBJ1-5, with TRBD1 matching over 8 bases. This CDR3 comprises 17 residues. Germline CDR1 MDHEN, CDR2 SYDVKM. J gave up 4 bases and V 8 bases, and 16 bases lay outside the gene matches. Written as DNA, the CDR3 is TGTGCCAGCCACCATGGACAGGGAATCTTCCTAAATCAGCCCCAGCATTTT. Its translation is CASHHGQGIFLNQPQHF.

Note on this clone: A read error may produce the germline difference seen at one junction end. This chain links TRBV5-4 with TRBJ1-4; weak D call: TRBD1 (5 bases). CDR3 length equals 13 residues. CDR1 and CDR2 from the germline V gene are SGHNT and YYREEE (reference sequence). Here the CDR3 reads CASSSGTSEKLFF. The CDR3 nucleotides are TGTGCCAGCAGCTCCGGGACTAGTGAAAAACTGTTTTTT. The whole variable domain, filled in from reference TRBV5-4 and TRBJ1-4, reads ETGVTQSPTHLIKTRGQQVTLRCSSQSGHNTVSWYQQALGQGPQFIFQYYREEENGRGNFPPRFSGLQFPNYSSELNVNALELDDSALYLCASSSGTSEKLFFGSGTQLSVL.

This clone was seen just once. The V gene is TRBV5-6, the J gene TRBJ1-2; D is unclear. The V and J ends lost 4 bases and 2 bases respectively, with 12 bases between them. The CDR3 is made up of 14 amino acids. CDR1 and CDR2 (germline): SGHDT, YYEEEE. The CDR3 is CASSLLSSNYGYTF. The CDR3 bases are TGTGCCAGCAGCCTACTCAGTAGCAACTATGGCTACACCTTC. Full variable domain (outside the CDR3, taken from reference TRBV5-6 and TRBJ1-2): DAGVTQSPTHLIKTRGQQVTLRCSPKSGHDTVSWYQQALGQGPQFIFQYYEEEERQRGNFPDRFSGHQFPNYSSELNVNALLLGDSALYLCASSLLSSNYGYTFGSGTRLTVV.

This sequence joins TRBV9 and TRBJ1-2, with 11 bases that match TRBD1. This CDR3 comprises 16 residues. Germline CDR1 is SGDLS and CDR2 is YYNGEE. The J segment lost 4 bases and the V segment lost 5 bases, leaving 10 bases of the junction unmatched. The CDR3: CASSQGQGALGYGYTF. CDR3 DNA sequence: TGTGCCAGCAGTCAAGGACAGGGGGCGCTGGGCTATGGCTACACCTTC. The variable domain in full, with the rest retrieved from reference TRBV9 and TRBJ1-2, is DSGVTQTPKHLITATGQRVTLRCSPRSGDLSVYWYQQSLDQGLQFLIQYYNGEERAKGNILERFSAQQFPDLHSELNLSSLELGDSALYFCASSQGQGALGYGYTFGSGTRLTVV.

The chain uses TRBV12-5 and TRBJ2-7; 7 bases fit TRBD1. J gave up 2 bases and V 3 bases, and 7 bases lay outside the gene matches. Germline CDR1 LGHNT, CDR2 FRNRAP. The CDR3 contains 15 residues. The CDR3 protein is CASGLKVGGPYEQYF. The CDR3 DNA sequence: TGTGCTAGTGGTTTAAAGGTAGGGGGCCCCTACGAGCAGTACTTC. Drawing the rest from reference TRBV12-5 and TRBJ2-7, the complete variable domain is DARVTQTPRHKVTEMGQEVTMRCQPILGHNTVFWYRQTMMQGLELLAYFRNRAPLDDSGMPKDRFSAEMPDATLATLKIQPSEPRDSAVYFCASGLKVGGPYEQYFGPGTRLTVT.

This clone was seen once. The J gene is TRBJ2-3, the V gene TRBV7-2, with TRBD2 matching 10 bases. The J segment lost 5 bases and the V segment lost 5 bases, leaving 7 bases of the junction unmatched. The CDR3 loop spans 15 amino acids. CDR1 is SGHTA and CDR2 is FQGNSA in the germline V gene. The CDR3 protein is CASSQLAGEIDTQYF. The CDR3 DNA reads as TGTGCCAGCAGCCAGCTAGCGGGAGAAATAGATACGCAGTATTTT.